This TCR beta chain was found in a study of cytomegalovirus exposure and HLA in healthy donors. The germline V gene has CDR1 SQVTM and CDR2 ANQGSEA. Between the trimmed V and J ends, which lost 6 bases and 7 bases, there was a span of 18 bases. The CDR3 runs to 13 residues. The study ran its PCR with 60 Vbeta and 13 Jbeta primers. Clones were sequenced by immunoSEQ multiplex PCR, and TCRdb holds only the in-frame ones, with some missing. Of about 140,000 clones in the sample, 75% to 85% were seen once. The study, taken as a whole, reports: Later, TCR association rates were found to vary by HLA locus, highest for DRB1 and lowest for HLA-C. A later analysis reported that several of the most significant clusters appeared to be linked to common viral pathogens, among them Epstein-Barr virus. Highly shared variants forming one cluster were likely a sequencing artifact. Earlier analysis yielded a pattern in which most TCR beta V segments were productive about 90% or about 30% of the time.

Comment on this clone: The antigen is unknown.

V is TRBV29-1 and J is TRBJ1-1, with a weak D call TRBD1 (6 bases). This clonotype was sampled from a man aged 35-49 years in good health and CMV-seronegative. Sequenced input: PBMCs. The CDR3, as DNA: TGCAGCGTCGCAAGTCAGGGGAATAGTGAAGCTTTCTTT. Translated: CSVASQGNSEAFF.